Shown below are 21 T cell receptor beta chains from a single sample sequenced in a study of identical twins. TCRdb re-derived calls from the 5' RACE reads in MiXCR, one entry per CDR3 protein. The sample lists approximately 700,000 distinct CDR3 sequences; over 5% were seen once. The sequencing input was naive T cells sorted from blood. The origin of the receptors is a man younger than 35 in good health.

In its sample, this clonotype was seen many times. V usage is TRBV3-1 and J usage is TRBJ2-7, with D uncertain. V was pared by 3 bases and J by 1 base, with 10 bases between. The CDR3 runs 14 residues. Germline V gene sequence: CDR1 LGHDT, CDR2 YNNKEL (reference sequence). The CDR3 loop is CASSHPGGSYEQYF. The CDR3 DNA sequence: TGTGCCAGCAGCCACCCCGGTGGGTCCTACGAGCAGTACTTC.

A few counts support this clonotype. The chain recombines TRBV29-1 with TRBJ1-2; no definite D call. Trimming removed 2 bases at V and 4 bases at J, with 8 bases between. This CDR3 contains 12 residues. Looked up from germline, CDR1 is SQVTM and CDR2 is ANQGSEA. The CDR3 sequence is CSVEQALYGYTF. The CDR3 DNA is TGCAGCGTTGAACAGGCTCTCTATGGCTACACCTTC. The full variable domain, completed using reference TRBV29-1 and TRBJ1-2, is SAVISQKPSRDICQRGTSLTIQCQVDSQVTMMFWYRQQPGQSLTLIATANQGSEATYESGFVIDKFPISRPNLTFSTLTVSNMSPEDSSIYLCSVEQALYGYTFGSGTRLTVV.

Only a few counts were recorded for this clonotype. The chain couples TRBV12-3 or TRBV12-4 to TRBJ2-1; 9 bases are a match to TRBD1. The CDR3 is made up of 16 amino acids. With V trimmed by 6 bases and J by 3 bases, 9 bases remained unmatched. In DNA, the CDR3 is TGTGCCAGCAGCTCTCACTCGGGACAGGGCTACAATGAGCAGTTCTTC. It encodes CASSSHSGQGYNEQFF.

The genes are TRBV5-1 and TRBJ2-3; D not certain. Germline V gene sequence: CDR1 SGHRS, CDR2 YFSETQ. The CDR3 spans 13 residues. Trimming left V 4 bases short and J 2 bases short, with 8 bases between. In DNA, the CDR3 is TGCGCCAGCAGCCATACAAACACAGATACGCAGTATTTT. It is translated as CASSHTNTDTQYF.

This clonotype occurred a few times. This chain connects TRBV30 to TRBJ2-7, with 11 bases that match TRBD1. The CDR3 is 14 amino acids. V shed 2 bases, J shed 3 bases, and the junction held 3 bases outside the gene matches. The germline gives CDR1 GTSNPN, CDR2 SVGIG (reference sequence). The CDR3 nucleotides read TGTGCCTGGAGTCCTGGGACAGGGGGCTACGAGCAGTACTTC. Translating gives CAWSPGTGGYEQYF.

The chain joins TRBV14 to TRBJ2-7, with 10 bases that match TRBD2. Trimming removed 3 bases from V and 6 bases from J; junction bases left unmatched: 8. Germline V gene data show CDR1 as SGHDN and CDR2 as FVKESK. This CDR3 contains 15 residues. CDR3 protein: CASSHPGLATTEQYF. The CDR3 DNA follows: TGTGCCAGCAGCCATCCGGGACTAGCGACAACCGAGCAGTACTTC.

This clonotype came up many times. V is TRBV20-1 and J is TRBJ2-1; 8 bases are shared with TRBD2. V lost 0 bases and J lost 2; bases outside the gene matches: 6. This CDR3 has 16 amino acids. Germline lookup yields CDR1 DFQATT and CDR2 SNEGSKA (reference sequence). The CDR3 DNA reads TGCAGTGCTAGAGATGCGGGAGGCCCAACCTACAATGAGCAGTTCTTC. The encoded protein is CSARDAGGPTYNEQFF.

This clonotype showed up many times. Germline is not matched at one junction end, which may reflect a read error. The chain employs TRBV12-3 or TRBV12-4 and TRBJ2-7, with D tentatively TRBD2 (5 bases). The CDR3 runs 13 residues. CDR3 loop: CASSLARAYEQYF. Here the CDR3 DNA reads TGTGCCAGCAGCTTAGCGAGGGCCTACGAGCAGTACTTC.

The rearrangement links TRBV29-1 to TRBJ2-1; D unclear. The V gene lost 3 bases and the J gene lost 5 bases, with 14 bases spanning the gap. The length of the CDR3 is 14 residues. Germline CDR1 and CDR2: SQVTM and ANQGSEA. CDR3 bases: TGCAGCGTTGAGAGCGAGCGACCGGACAATGAGCAGTTCTTC. It codes for CSVESERPDNEQFF.

The J gene is TRBJ1-5, the V gene TRBV6-2 or TRBV6-3; the D gene is possibly TRBD1 (5 bases). Per germline, CDR1 MNHEY and CDR2 SVGEGT. Trimming cost V 9 bases and J 1 base, with 13 bases left between them. The CDR3 loop spans 14 amino acids. CDR3 in amino acids: CARDSGQSNQPQHF. The CDR3 coding sequence is TGTGCCAGAGACAGCGGGCAAAGCAATCAGCCCCAGCATTTT.

The chain combines TRBV12-3 or TRBV12-4 with TRBJ2-7; 12 bases fit TRBD2. V dropped 7 bases and J dropped 6; count of bases not matched to a gene: 7. The CDR3 length is 14 residues. CDR3 nucleotides: TGTGCCAGCAAACGACTAGCGGGAGTTTGCGAGCAGTACGTC. Protein: CASKRLAGVCEQYV.

This chain joins TRBV5-1 and TRBJ2-5; the match to TRBD2 covers 9 bases. Germline assignment: CDR1 SGHRS and CDR2 YFSETQ. V lost 0 bases, J lost 0 bases, and 6 bases stayed unmatched. The CDR3 length is 17 residues. Written as DNA, the CDR3 is TGCGCCAGCAGCTTGGCCCTTGAGCGGGAGGACCAAGAGACCCAGTACTTC. It is translated as CASSLALEREDQETQYF.

This clonotype was found many times. The chain carries TRBV25-1 and TRBJ2-7, with D possibly being TRBD1 (6 bases). The germline V gene encodes CDR1 MGHDK and CDR2 SYGVNS. V was shortened by 6 bases and J by 3 bases, with 15 bases between the two germline ends. The CDR3 length is 14 residues. CDR3 sequence: CASSIHRDNYEQYF. In nucleotides, the CDR3 is TGTGCCAGCAGCATACACCGGGACAACTACGAGCAGTACTTC.

This clonotype was seen ten or more times. The genes are TRBV3-1 and TRBJ2-2, with TRBD2 matching over 7 bases. Per the germline V gene, CDR1 is LGHDT and CDR2 is YNNKEL (reference sequence). V lost 1 base, J lost 5 bases, and 7 bases stayed unmatched. CDR3 length equals 16 residues. The CDR3 protein is CASSQVAGVDTGELFF. For the CDR3, the DNA is TGTGCCAGCAGCCAAGTCGCGGGAGTAGATACCGGGGAGCTGTTTTTT.

In its sample, this clonotype was seen many times. This sequence joins TRBV29-1 and TRBJ1-1, with 8 positions matching TRBD1. Germline V gene sequence: CDR1 SQVTM, CDR2 ANQGSEA. V was pared by 4 bases and J by 0 bases, with 4 bases of the junction left unmatched. The CDR3 is 14 residues long. The CDR3: CSVAEDRVNTEAFF. In nucleotides, the CDR3 is TGCAGCGTTGCGGAGGACAGGGTGAACACTGAAGCTTTCTTT. Full variable domain (outside the CDR3, taken from reference TRBV29-1 and TRBJ1-1): SAVISQKPSRDICQRGTSLTIQCQVDSQVTMMFWYRQQPGQSLTLIATANQGSEATYESGFVIDKFPISRPNLTFSTLTVSNMSPEDSSIYLCSVAEDRVNTEAFFGQGTRLTVV.

This clonotype was recorded a few times. The chain links TRBV3-1 to TRBJ2-7; the D gene is possibly TRBD1 (6 bases). Germline CDR1 and CDR2: LGHDT and YNNKEL (reference sequence). This CDR3 has 15 amino acids. The V gene lost 4 bases and the J gene lost 5 bases, with 18 bases spanning the gap. CDR3 in DNA: TGTGCCAGCAGCCGGAAACAGGGTCGAGGTGACGAGCAGTACGTC. Translation gives CASSRKQGRGDEQYV.

This clonotype was observed at least ten times. The CDR3 DNA is TGTGCCAGCAGTTTGGATACAGGGGGCTCAGATACGCAGTATTTT. It encodes CASSLDTGGSDTQYF. V and J are TRBV28 and TRBJ2-3; 9 nucleotides agree with TRBD1. Germline CDR1 MDHEN, CDR2 SYDVKM. CDR3 length equals 15 residues. V lost 3 bases, J lost 4 bases, and 5 bases stayed unmatched.

Notes on this clonotype: The junction departs from germline at one end; a sequencing error may be responsible. V and J are TRBV5-1 and TRBJ2-3; 12 bases line up with TRBD2. The CDR3 has 17 residues. CDR1 is SGHRS and CDR2 is YFSETQ in the germline V gene. The CDR3 DNA is TGCGCCAGGAGCTTGGCCGGGACTAGCGGGTATGGAGATACGCAGTATTTT. Translating it yields CARSLAGTSGYGDTQYF.

This clonotype was seen more than once but under ten times. The CDR3 DNA is TGCAGTGCTAGAGAAGGACAGGGGCGAACTGAAGCTTTCTTT. Amino acid sequence: CSAREGQGRTEAFF. The chain has TRBV20-1 and TRBJ1-1; 9 bases align to TRBD1. Unmatched junction bases numbered 4, after V lost 0 bases and J lost 5 bases. CDR3 size: 14 residues. CDR1 and CDR2 (germline): DFQATT, SNEGSKA (reference sequence).

In this sample, this clonotype turned up a few times. This sequence joins TRBV29-1 and TRBJ2-7; D perhaps matches TRBD2 (6 bases). Deletions cut 7 bases from V and 1 base from J, with 11 bases between. The V gene's germline CDR1 is SQVTM and CDR2 ANQGSEA. The CDR3 covers 12 residues. Written as DNA, the CDR3 is TGCAGCGCTATTAGCGGTTCCTACGAGCAGTACTTC. This encodes CSAISGSYEQYF.

This clonotype came up many times. The chain uses TRBV7-9 and TRBJ2-1; D uncertain. Trimming took 1 base from V and 9 from J, leaving 13 bases between them. Per germline, CDR1 SEHNR and CDR2 FQNEAQ (reference sequence). CDR3 size: 14 residues. The CDR3 DNA is TGTGCCAGCAGCTTAGACCTCGATGTGGGTGAGCAGTTCTTC. It translates to CASSLDLDVGEQFF. The full variable domain, rest sourced from reference TRBV7-9 and TRBJ2-1, is DTGVSQNPRHKITKRGQNVTFRCDPISEHNRLYWYRQTLGQGPEFLTYFQNEAQLEKSRLLSDRFSAERPKGSFSTLEIQRTEQGDSAMYLCASSLDLDVGEQFFGPGTRLTVL.